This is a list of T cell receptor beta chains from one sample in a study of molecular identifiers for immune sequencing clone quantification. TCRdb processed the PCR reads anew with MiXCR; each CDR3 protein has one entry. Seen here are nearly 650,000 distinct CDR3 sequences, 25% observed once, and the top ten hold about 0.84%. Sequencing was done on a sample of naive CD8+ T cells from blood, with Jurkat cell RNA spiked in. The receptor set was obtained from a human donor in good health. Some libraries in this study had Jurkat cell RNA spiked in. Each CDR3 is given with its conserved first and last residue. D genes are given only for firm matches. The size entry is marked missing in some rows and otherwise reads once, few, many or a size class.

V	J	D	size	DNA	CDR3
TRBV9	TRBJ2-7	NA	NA	TGTGCCAGCAGCAGTGAGGGAACACATTACGAGCAGTACTTC	CASSSEGTHYEQYF
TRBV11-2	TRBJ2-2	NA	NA	TGTGCCAGCAGCCCCTTGGTCCGCGGGGAGCTGTTTTTT	CASSPLVRGELFF
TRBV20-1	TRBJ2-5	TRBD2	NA	TGCAGTGCTAGAAGTGGTGGACTAGCGTACCAAGAGACCCAGTACTTC	CSARSGGLAYQETQYF
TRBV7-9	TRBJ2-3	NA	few	TGTGCCAGCAGCTTAGCCGGGAGAGGGTTCACAGATACGCAGTATTTT	CASSLAGRGFTDTQYF
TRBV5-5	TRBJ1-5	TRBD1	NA	TGTGCCAGCAGTTTAAAGGACAGGCCGAATCAGCCCCAGCATTTT	CASSLKDRPNQPQHF
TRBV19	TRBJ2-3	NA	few	TGTGCCAGTAGTACAGAGACAGGCCCTTACACAGATACGCAGTATTTT	CASSTETGPYTDTQYF
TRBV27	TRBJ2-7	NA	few	TGTGCCAGCAGTTTAATAGGAGGGAGTACAGTCTACGAGCAGTACTTC	CASSLIGGSTVYEQYF
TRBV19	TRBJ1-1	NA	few	TGTGCCAGTAGTATAGATCCGGGTTTCACGAACACTGAAGCTTTCTTT	CASSIDPGFTNTEAFF
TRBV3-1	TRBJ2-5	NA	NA	TGTGCCAGCAGCCAGCACACAGGATCCGAGACCCAGTACTTC	CASSQHTGSETQYF
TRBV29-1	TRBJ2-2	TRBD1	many	TGCAGCGTTGTTGGGGACAGGGGAAACACCGGGGAGCTGTTTTTT	CSVVGDRGNTGELFF
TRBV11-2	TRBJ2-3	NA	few	TGTGCCAGCAGCTTAGTGGTGGAACCTAGCACAGATACGCAGTATTTT	CASSLVVEPSTDTQYF
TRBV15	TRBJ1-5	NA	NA	TGTGCCACCGCCTGGCGAGGGACTGGACAGCCCCAGCATTTT	CATAWRGTGQPQHF
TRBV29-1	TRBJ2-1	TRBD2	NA	TGCAGCGGGCGACTAGCGGGGGCCTCAAGCTCCTACAATGAGCAGTTCTTC	CSGRLAGASSSYNEQFF
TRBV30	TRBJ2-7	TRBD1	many	TGTGCCTGGACCGGGACAGGGGGCCACGAGCAGTACTTC	CAWTGTGGHEQYF
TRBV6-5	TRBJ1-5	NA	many	TGTGCCAGCAGTAGTCGGGTTGGTAATAGCAATCAGCCCCAGCATTTT	CASSSRVGNSNQPQHF
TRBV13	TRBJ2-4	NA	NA	TGTGCCAGCAGCAACCAGGGGGGGACGGAAAACATTCAGTACTTC	CASSNQGGTENIQYF
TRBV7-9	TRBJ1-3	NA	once	TGTGCCAGCAGCCCCAGAGAAGACTCTGAAAACACCATATATTTT	CASSPREDSENTIYF
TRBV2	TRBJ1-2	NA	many	TGTGCCAGCAGTGGGGGCCGGGCCCAGCCTGTCTATGGCTACACCTTC	CASSGGRAQPVYGYTF
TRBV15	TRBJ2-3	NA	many	TGTGCCACCAGCACCGGGACCGACACAGATACGCAGTATTTT	CATSTGTDTDTQYF
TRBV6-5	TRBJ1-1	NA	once	TGTGCCAGCAGTTACTCCGCGGGGTCTAATACTGAAGCTTTCTTT	CASSYSAGSNTEAFF
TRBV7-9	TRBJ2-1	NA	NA	TGTGCCAGCAGCACCCGGACTGCGTTATCCTACAATGAGCAGTTCTTC	CASSTRTALSYNEQFF
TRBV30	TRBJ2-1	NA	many	TGTGCCTGGAGTCCCGGGGTCTACAATGAGCAGTTCTTC	CAWSPGVYNEQFF
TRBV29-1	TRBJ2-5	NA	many	TGCAGCGTTGAAGATCCCTCTGGCGGAATCAAAGGAGAGACCCAGTACTTC	CSVEDPSGGIKGETQYF
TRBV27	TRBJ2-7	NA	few	TGTGCCAGCAGTTTATCGATGGGACGCTTGCACTACGAGCAGTACTTC	CASSLSMGRLHYEQYF
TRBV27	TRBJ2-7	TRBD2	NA	TGTGCCAGCGCCCCCCAACTAGTAGCGGGAGTATCCGAGCAGTACTTC	CASAPQLVAGVSEQYF
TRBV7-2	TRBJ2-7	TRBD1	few	TGTGCCAGCAGCTTACCAAGACAGGGGGGTTCCTACGAGCAGTACTTC	CASSLPRQGGSYEQYF
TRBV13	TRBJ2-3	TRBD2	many	TGTGCCAGCAGCCCCGAGGGCGGGACTAACACAGATACGCAGTATTTT	CASSPEGGTNTDTQYF
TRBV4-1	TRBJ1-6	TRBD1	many	TGCGCCAGCAGCCAGGGACAGGGGGTGTATTCACCCCTCCACTTT	CASSQGQGVYSPLHF
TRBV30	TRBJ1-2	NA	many	TGTGCCTGGAGTGTATTAGGTTTATATGGCTACACCTTC	CAWSVLGLYGYTF
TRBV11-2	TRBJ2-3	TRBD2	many	TGTGCCAGCAGCTTGGGGACTAGCGGGCCCACAGATACGCAGTATTTT	CASSLGTSGPTDTQYF
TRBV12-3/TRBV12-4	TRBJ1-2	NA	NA	TGTGCCAGCAGTTCCTCCGATACCGCAGGACACTATGGCTACACCTTC	CASSSSDTAGHYGYTF
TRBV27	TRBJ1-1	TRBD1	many	TGTGCCAGCAGTTTAATGGGGACAGGGATCCCTGAAGCTTTCTTT	CASSLMGTGIPEAFF
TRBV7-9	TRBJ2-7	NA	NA	TGTGCCAGCAGCGGGGAGTGGCCCTACGAGCAGTACTTC	CASSGEWPYEQYF
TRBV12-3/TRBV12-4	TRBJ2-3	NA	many	TGTGCCAGCAGTTTAACGGGGGGCGCATTGACAGATACGCAGTATTTT	CASSLTGGALTDTQYF
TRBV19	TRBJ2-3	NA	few	TGTGCCAGTAATCCGAGAGGGGGTGGCTCAGATACGCAGTATTTT	CASNPRGGGSDTQYF
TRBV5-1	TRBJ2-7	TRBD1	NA	TGCGCCAGCAGCTTTGGGGACAGCTCCTACGAGCAGTACTTC	CASSFGDSSYEQYF
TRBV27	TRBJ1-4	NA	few	TGTGCCAGCAGTTGGAGAGTGACTGAAAAACTGTTTTTT	CASSWRVTEKLFF
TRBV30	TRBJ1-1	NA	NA	TGTGCCTGGAGCGGGGATAGTACAGCTTTCTTT	CAWSGDSTAFF
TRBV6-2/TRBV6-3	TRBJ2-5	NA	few	TGTGCCAGCAGTAAGGGGAACCCACAAGAGACCCAGTACTTC	CASSKGNPQETQYF
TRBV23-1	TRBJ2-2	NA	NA	TGCGCCAGCAGAGACAAGTTCCCCGGGGAGCTGTTTTTT	CASRDKFPGELFF